Listed here are 29 T cell receptor beta chains from one sample, sequenced in a study of blood T cell repertoires in COVID-19 (dated by TCRdb to 2020 to 2021). Libraries were built with the immunoSEQ multiplex PCR assay. TCRdb carries this immuneACCESS record with in-frame sequences only. Its versions omit some clonotypes, under half of them owing to an unresolved V gene in the studies checked, with the rest unexplained. The sample records around 160,000 clones, 75% to 90% of which are singletons. About 11% of the sample is in the top ten clones. Material for sequencing was peripheral blood. These receptors all stem from a human donor in a cohort sampled during active COVID-19.

This chain links TRBV5-5 with TRBJ2-7; TRBD1 aligns across 10 bases. The trim removed 0 bases at V and 8 bases at J, leaving 8 bases unmatched. This CDR3 is built from 15 residues. Germline CDR1 and CDR2: SGHKS and YYEKEE (reference sequence). The CDR3 sequence is CASSLERDRGSQQYF. CDR3 nucleotides: TGTGCCAGCAGCTTGGAGCGGGACAGGGGAAGCCAGCAGTACTTC.

The chain recombines TRBV9 with TRBJ2-3; perhaps TRBD2 as D (7 bases). V dropped 0 bases and J dropped 1 base, with 12 bases sitting between them. The CDR3 is 16 amino acids. Germline V gives CDR1 SGDLS, CDR2 YYNGEE. The CDR3 spells CASSVAGGSRTDTQYF. The CDR3 DNA sequence: TGTGCCAGCAGCGTAGCGGGGGGCTCCCGCACAGATACGCAGTATTTT.

This clone came up a few times. The CDR3 protein is CASSSGRGVETQYF. The DNA of the CDR3 is TGCGCCAGCAGTAGCGGGAGGGGAGTAGAGACCCAGTACTTC. V gene TRBV10-2 combines with J gene TRBJ2-5, with 10 bases aligning to TRBD2. The CDR3 is 14 residues long. With V trimmed by 5 bases and J by 4 bases, 4 bases remained unmatched. The germline CDR1 and CDR2 sequences are WSHSY and SAAADI.

The CDR3 here is CASSIDAPGQGLETQYF. The CDR3 DNA sequence: TGTGCCAGTAGTATAGACGCCCCGGGACAGGGATTAGAGACCCAGTACTTC. The chain recombines TRBV19 with TRBJ2-5, with 9 positions matching TRBD1. The V gene end was trimmed by 0 bases and the J gene end by 4 bases; junction bases not matched to a gene: 9. There are 17 residues in the CDR3. Germline CDR1 LNHDA, CDR2 SQIVND (reference sequence).

In this sample, this clone turned up once. The V call is TRBV14, the J call TRBJ2-7; D not certain. Germline lookup yields CDR1 SGHDN and CDR2 FVKESK. V dropped 0 bases and J dropped 3 bases, with 9 bases sitting between them. The CDR3 has 14 residues. This CDR3 is CASSQDLSRYEQYF. The DNA of the CDR3 is TGTGCCAGCAGCCAAGATCTTTCCCGCTACGAGCAGTACTTC. The full variable domain, its missing parts supplied by reference TRBV14 and TRBJ2-7, is EAGVTQFPSHSVIEKGQTVTLRCDPISGHDNLYWYRRVMGKEIKFLLHFVKESKQDESGMPNNRFLAERTGGTYSTLKVQPAELEDSGVYFCASSQDLSRYEQYFGPGTRLTVT.

The chain couples TRBV28 to TRBJ1-5; 10 bases are a match to TRBD1. Germline CDR1 and CDR2: MDHEN and SYDVKM. V was clipped by 6 bases and J by 7 bases; unmatched bases: 9. The CDR3 length is 15 residues. CDR3 loop: CASRTGTGERQPQHF. The CDR3, as DNA: TGTGCCAGCAGAACCGGGACAGGGGAACGGCAGCCCCAGCATTTT. Complete variable domain (other parts from reference TRBV28 and TRBJ1-5): DVKVTQSSRYLVKRTGEKVFLECVQDMDHENMFWYRQDPGLGLRLIYFSYDVKMKEKGDIPEGYSVSREKKERFSLILESASTNQTSMYLCASRTGTGERQPQHFGDGTRLSIL.

This chain joins TRBV28 and TRBJ1-2; D is unclear. The CDR3 sequence is 10 residues long. Germline lookup yields CDR1 MDHEN and CDR2 SYDVKM. Trimming stripped 7 bases from V and 6 bases from J, with 6 bases between. CDR3 loop: CASKRDGYTF. For the CDR3, the DNA is TGTGCCAGCAAGCGGGATGGCTACACCTTC.

V and J are TRBV7-9 and TRBJ1-5; perhaps TRBD1 as D (5 bases). This CDR3 region has 15 residues. The V end was cut by 1 base, the J end by 4 bases, with 11 bases between. Germline CDR1 is SEHNR and CDR2 is FQNEAQ (reference sequence). CDR3 sequence reads: CASSLGAGQNQPQHF. The CDR3 nucleotides are TGTGCCAGCAGCTTAGGGGCAGGGCAAAATCAGCCCCAGCATTTT.

The CDR3 is CASSSYRADGYTF. The CDR3 region has the DNA TGTGCCAGCAGTTCTTACAGGGCCGATGGCTACACCTTC. The chain is built from TRBV6-2 or TRBV6-3 and TRBJ1-2; possible D gene TRBD1, 6 bases. V was trimmed by 4 bases and J by 6 bases, leaving 12 bases between them. The length of the CDR3 is 13 residues. Per the germline V gene, CDR1 is MNHEY and CDR2 is SVGEGT.

The chain joins TRBV6-5 to TRBJ2-2, with D perhaps TRBD1 (6 bases). The CDR3 covers 15 residues. In germline, CDR1 is MNHEY, CDR2 SVGAGI. The V and J ends lost 4 bases and 7 bases respectively, with 16 bases between them. CDR3 sequence: CASSSRQERVGELFF. CDR3 DNA sequence: TGTGCCAGCAGTTCCAGACAGGAGAGGGTCGGGGAGCTGTTTTTT.

The chain joins TRBV30 to TRBJ1-2; D is possibly TRBD1 (6 bases). Germline CDR1 is GTSNPN and CDR2 is SVGIG (reference sequence). This CDR3 has 13 residues. V was clipped by 2 bases and J by 7 bases, with 14 bases between them. CDR3 coding DNA: TGTGCCTGGAGTCAGCAAACAGGGTTTGGCTACACCTTC. This encodes CAWSQQTGFGYTF.

The chain uses TRBV24-1 and TRBJ2-1, with 10 nucleotides matching TRBD2. V shed 3 bases, J shed 15 bases, and the junction held 7 bases outside the gene matches. This CDR3 spans 13 amino acids. Germline values: CDR1 KGHDR, CDR2 SFDVKD. This chain's CDR3 is CATSDVVAGGWFF. Here the CDR3 DNA reads TGTGCCACCAGTGATGTAGTAGCGGGAGGTTGGTTCTTC.

The J gene is TRBJ2-3, the V gene TRBV6-2 or TRBV6-3, with no clear D. Germline CDR1 and CDR2: MNHEY and SVGEGT. The CDR3 is 12 amino acids. The V gene lost 2 bases and the J gene lost 3 bases, with 3 bases spanning the gap. CDR3 protein: CASSYETDTQYF. For the CDR3, the DNA is TGTGCCAGCAGTTACGAGACAGATACGCAGTATTTT.

This clone was detected a few times. J is TRBJ1-1 and V is TRBV10-3, with D possibly TRBD1 on 6 matching bases. The germline gives CDR1 ENHRY, CDR2 SYGVKD. CDR3 length equals 16 residues. The ends were cut back, 2 bases at V and 4 bases at J, with 17 bases in the middle. CDR3 residues: CAISEHRGGSGTEAFF. The CDR3 coding sequence is TGTGCCATCAGTGAGCATCGGGGGGGCTCCGGCACTGAAGCTTTCTTT.

V usage is TRBV9 and J usage is TRBJ2-7; D gene uncertain. Trimming pared 0 bases from V and 3 bases from J, leaving 10 bases between. The CDR3 contains 14 residues. Germline CDR1 is SGDLS and CDR2 is YYNGEE. CDR3 sequence (DNA): TGTGCCAGCAGCGTAGGGCGGCAAGACTACGAGCAGTACTTC. This translates into CASSVGRQDYEQYF.

The V gene is TRBV9, the J gene TRBJ1-1; D ambiguous. In germline, CDR1 is SGDLS, CDR2 YYNGEE. This CDR3 comprises 13 residues. Trimming cost V 2 bases and J 3 bases, with 8 bases left between them. CDR3 loop: CASSVRGDTEAFF. The CDR3, as DNA: TGTGCCAGCAGCGTTCGCGGGGACACTGAAGCTTTCTTT.

V and J are TRBV4-3 and TRBJ2-5, with 16 bases lining up with TRBD2. V lost 3 bases to trimming and J lost 1 base; unmatched junction nucleotides: 2. Per the germline V gene, CDR1 is LGHNA and CDR2 is YSLEER. CDR3 length: 17 amino acids. The CDR3 sequence is CASSQGLAGGVQETQYF. Written as DNA, the CDR3 is TGCGCCAGCAGCCAGGGACTAGCGGGAGGGGTCCAAGAGACCCAGTACTTC.

The genes are TRBV5-6 and TRBJ1-2, with D possibly matching TRBD1 (6 bases). From germline, CDR1 is SGHDT and CDR2 YYEEEE. The V end lost 2 bases, the J end lost 8 bases, and 16 bases lay between the germline ends. The length of the CDR3 is 14 residues. CDR3 DNA: TGTGCCAGCAGCTTCGCAGGGGCATCGCGAGGCTACACCTTC. Translated: CASSFAGASRGYTF.

This chain links TRBV4-3 with TRBJ2-5; 7 bases fit TRBD2. Germline V lookup: CDR1 LGHNA, CDR2 YSLEER. After removal of 5 bases from V and 5 bases from J, the junction contained 2 bases not matched to a gene. The CDR3 runs 12 residues. CDR3 nucleotides: TGCGCCAGCAGCGGGGGGGAGGAGACCCAGTACTTC. It encodes CASSGGEETQYF.

This clone appeared once. This sequence joins TRBV5-1 and TRBJ2-1; TRBD2 matches at 8 bases. Germline V gene lookup returns CDR1 SGHRS and CDR2 YFSETQ. V lost 5 bases, J lost 4 bases, and 11 bases stayed unmatched. The CDR3 spans 16 residues. CDR3 coding DNA: TGCGCCAGCAGTTCATCTAGCCAGCGGGGGTACAATGAGCAGTTCTTC. Encoded protein: CASSSSSQRGYNEQFF.

As DNA, the CDR3 is TGTGCCAGCAACCGGAACCGGGACAGACACAATGAGCAGTTCTTC. The encoded protein is CASNRNRDRHNEQFF. The chain recombines TRBV9 with TRBJ2-1, with 7 nucleotides matching TRBD1. With 6 bases clipped from V and 5 bases from J, the junction kept 11 bases outside the gene matches. The CDR3 sequence is 15 residues long. Per germline, CDR1 SGDLS and CDR2 YYNGEE.

The chain recombines TRBV14 with TRBJ1-1; D is perhaps TRBD1 (5 bases). The CDR3 sequence is 16 residues long. V gave up 3 bases and J gave up 3 bases, with 17 bases separating them. The germline gives CDR1 SGHDN, CDR2 FVKESK. The CDR3, as DNA: TGTGCCAGCAGCCACCTGCGGGGCTGGGATCACACTGAAGCTTTCTTT. Amino acid sequence: CASSHLRGWDHTEAFF.

The chain links TRBV11-3 to TRBJ2-3; D is perhaps TRBD2 (5 bases). The germline gives CDR1 SGHNT, CDR2 YENEEA. CDR3 length: 13 residues. Trimming left V 6 bases short and J 1 base short, with 8 bases between. The CDR3 sequence is CASRISGTDTQYF. The CDR3 DNA is TGTGCCAGCAGAATTAGCGGCACAGATACGCAGTATTTT.

This sequence joins TRBV10-3 and TRBJ2-2; D not resolved. Germline loops: CDR1 ENHRY, CDR2 SYGVKD. V shed 8 bases and J shed 2 bases, with 12 bases lying between them. This CDR3 has 14 residues. This CDR3 is CAIANSGNTGELFF. CDR3 coding DNA: TGTGCCATCGCGAACAGTGGTAACACCGGGGAGCTGTTTTTT.

The chain employs TRBV6-5 and TRBJ2-2, with 7 nucleotides matching TRBD2. The length of the CDR3 is 13 residues. With V trimmed by 6 bases and J by 7 bases, 5 bases remained unmatched. Germline CDR1 MNHEY, CDR2 SVGAGI. CDR3 amino acids: CASRREYGGELFF. CDR3 in DNA: TGTGCCAGCAGGCGGGAGTATGGCGGGGAGCTGTTTTTT.

This clone was detected once. This chain joins TRBV11-1 and TRBJ2-5, with D maybe TRBD2 (6 bases). The length of the CDR3 is 16 residues. The V end was cut by 0 bases, the J end by 5 bases, with 16 bases between. Per germline, CDR1 SGHAT and CDR2 FQDESV (reference sequence). DNA for the CDR3: TGTGCCAGCAGCTTAGCGGTCGGGAGCGGTGTTGAGACCCAGTACTTC. This codes for CASSLAVGSGVETQYF.

The CDR3, as DNA: TGTGCCATCAGTGAGTCTTTCGGCTCCTACGAGCAGTACTTC. Its protein product is CAISESFGSYEQYF. J is TRBJ2-7 and V is TRBV10-3, with no clear D. CDR3 length: 14 residues. Trimming pared 0 bases from V and 0 bases from J, leaving 6 bases between. Germline CDR1 ENHRY, CDR2 SYGVKD.

The rearrangement uses TRBV9 and TRBJ2-3; no clear D gene. The CDR3 runs to 15 residues. The germline V gene encodes CDR1 SGDLS and CDR2 YYNGEE. The V gene lost 0 bases and the J gene lost 0 bases, with 8 bases spanning the gap. The CDR3 spells CASSVVSLSTDTQYF. In nucleotides, the CDR3 is TGTGCCAGCAGCGTAGTGAGCCTTAGCACAGATACGCAGTATTTT.

This clone was seen just once. In nucleotides, the CDR3 is TGTGCCAGCCGAAGAGGGAGCTCCTACGAGCAGTACTTC. Translating gives CASRRGSSYEQYF. The J gene is TRBJ2-7, the V gene TRBV6-5; TRBD2 is a possible D gene (5 bases). The CDR3 has 13 amino acids. Trimming shortened V by 8 bases and J by 0 bases, and 11 bases separated the two germline ends. Germline values: CDR1 MNHEY, CDR2 SVGAGI.